The 18 T cell receptor beta chains below all came from one sample that was sequenced in a study of T-cell memory formation after mild COVID-19. TCRdb reprocessed the 5' RACE reads via MiXCR and lists one record per CDR3 protein. Of 140,000 to 150,000 distinct CDR3 sequences listed, under 30% are singletons. The sequenced material came from PBMCs or a T cell subset sorted from them (not recorded which). The receptors derive from an adult woman who had mild COVID-19 (a few samples of this study predate the infection). Cell type and time point are not known.

The V call is TRBV7-9, the J call TRBJ1-5; tentatively, D is TRBD1 (5 bases). Trimming removed 5 bases from V and 4 bases from J, with 12 bases in between. Germline assignment: CDR1 SEHNR and CDR2 FQNEAQ (reference sequence). The CDR3 has 14 amino acids. The CDR3 nucleotides are TGTGCCAGCAGCCAGGGAGGGCTAAATCAGCCCCAGCATTTT. Translation gives CASSQGGLNQPQHF. Complete variable domain (other parts from reference TRBV7-9 and TRBJ1-5): DTGVSQNPRHKITKRGQNVTFRCDPISEHNRLYWYRQTLGQGPEFLTYFQNEAQLEKSRLLSDRFSAERPKGSFSTLEIQRTEQGDSAMYLCASSQGGLNQPQHFGDGTRLSIL.

The J gene is TRBJ1-6, the V gene TRBV7-7; D is possibly TRBD1 (5 bases). CDR1 is SSHAT and CDR2 is FNYEAQ in the germline V gene (reference sequence). This CDR3 is 14 amino acids long. V lost 5 bases to trimming and J lost 6 bases, with 11 bases between them. The CDR3 here is CASSPGLPNSPLHF. The CDR3 bases are TGTGCCAGCAGCCCGGGGCTACCTAATTCACCCCTCCACTTT.

The chain is built from TRBV5-4 and TRBJ2-1; D possibly corresponds to TRBD2 (6 bases). CDR3 length: 16 residues. Trimming stripped 4 bases from V and 3 bases from J, with 17 bases between. Germline-derived CDR1 and CDR2 are SGHNT and YYREEE (reference sequence). The CDR3 here is CASSGDSGSDYNEQFF. CDR3 nucleotides: TGTGCCAGCAGCGGCGATAGCGGATCCGACTACAATGAGCAGTTCTTC.

The V and J genes are TRBV28 and TRBJ2-1; 8 bases fit TRBD2. Unmatched junction bases numbered 10, after V lost 6 bases and J lost 0 bases. The CDR3 consists of 17 residues. Germline CDR1 MDHEN, CDR2 SYDVKM. Written as DNA, the CDR3 is TGTGCCAGCAGCCTTTTCGTAGCGGGGAGCTCCTACAATGAGCAGTTCTTC. Residues: CASSLFVAGSSYNEQFF.

The rearrangement links TRBV7-9 to TRBJ2-3, with D perhaps TRBD1 or TRBD2 (7 bases each). Germline V gives CDR1 SEHNR, CDR2 FQNEAQ (reference sequence). Trimming took off 5 bases at V and 3 bases at J, with 18 bases between the two ends. CDR3 length: 16 amino acids. CDR3 amino acids: CASSQGEGARTDTQYF. In DNA, the CDR3 is TGTGCCAGCAGCCAAGGGGAGGGGGCGCGGACAGATACGCAGTATTTT. Full variable domain (outside the CDR3, taken from reference TRBV7-9 and TRBJ2-3): DTGVSQNPRHKITKRGQNVTFRCDPISEHNRLYWYRQTLGQGPEFLTYFQNEAQLEKSRLLSDRFSAERPKGSFSTLEIQRTEQGDSAMYLCASSQGEGARTDTQYFGPGTRLTVL.

The chain links TRBV7-6 to TRBJ2-1; D gene ambiguous. V lost 6 bases to trimming and J lost 2 bases, with 11 bases between them. In germline, CDR1 is SGHVS, CDR2 FNYEAQ. The CDR3 loop spans 14 amino acids. This CDR3 reads CASSSGGPYNEQFF. As DNA, the CDR3 is TGTGCCAGCAGTTCAGGTGGACCCTACAATGAGCAGTTCTTC.

The chain recombines TRBV3-1 with TRBJ1-1; no firm D call. CDR1 and CDR2 (germline): LGHDT, YNNKEL (reference sequence). The CDR3 spans 16 residues. V dropped 0 bases and J dropped 1 base, with 12 bases sitting between them. CDR3 bases: TGTGCCAGCAGCCAAGATTGGTTTGCGACGAACACTGAAGCTTTCTTT. It is translated as CASSQDWFATNTEAFF.

The V and J genes are TRBV6-2 or TRBV6-3 and TRBJ2-5, with D tentatively TRBD1 or TRBD2 (5 bases each). V was pared by 4 bases and J by 1 base, with 10 bases between. Germline values: CDR1 MNHEY, CDR2 SVGEGT. CDR3 length: 14 residues. CDR3 residues: CASSLPGTQETQYF. CDR3 sequence (DNA): TGTGCCAGCAGTTTACCAGGGACCCAAGAGACCCAGTACTTC.

The sample holds a few counts of this clonotype. V usage is TRBV12-3 or TRBV12-4 and J usage is TRBJ2-5; 12 nucleotides align to TRBD2. The CDR3 runs to 16 residues. Trimming cost V 3 bases and J 1 base; bases outside gene matches: 3. The CDR3 sequence: CASSFGLAGIQETQYF. CDR3 sequence (DNA): TGTGCCAGCAGTTTCGGACTAGCGGGAATCCAAGAGACCCAGTACTTC.

Many counts were recorded for this clonotype. V and J are TRBV6-1 and TRBJ1-2; 7 bases are a match to TRBD1. This CDR3 is 16 amino acids long. Germline V gene data show CDR1 as MNHNS and CDR2 as SASEGT. With V trimmed by 7 bases and J by 2 bases, 13 bases remained unmatched. CDR3 protein: CASIPDHRGGNYGYTF. Written as DNA, the CDR3 is TGTGCCAGCATCCCTGACCACAGGGGAGGGAACTATGGCTACACCTTC.

The genes are TRBV2 and TRBJ2-1; D not certain. Germline CDR1 reads SNHLY; CDR2 reads FYNNEI. The CDR3 extends over 11 amino acids. V was pared by 4 bases and J by 10 bases, with 8 bases between. The CDR3: CASSGLGEQFF. The CDR3 nucleotides read TGTGCCAGCAGTGGGTTGGGAGAGCAGTTCTTC.

This clonotype was detected only a few times. The chain's CDR3 is CASSFVRSGANVLTF. CDR3 sequence (DNA): TGTGCCAGCAGCTTTGTCCGCTCTGGGGCCAACGTCCTGACTTTC. The rearrangement joins TRBV11-2 to TRBJ2-6; D is undetermined. V dropped 3 bases and J dropped 0 bases, with 6 bases sitting between them. Germline CDR1 reads SGHAT; CDR2 reads FQNNGV. The length of the CDR3 is 15 residues.

This clonotype appeared a few times. J is TRBJ2-3 and V is TRBV7-8; possibly TRBD1 for D (6 bases). The CDR3 runs 15 residues. The germline CDR1 and CDR2 sequences are SGHVS and FQNEAQ. The germline V and J ends were trimmed by 4 bases and 0 bases, with 11 bases remaining between them. CDR3 nucleotides: TGTGCCAGCAGCTCAAACAGGGAAAGCACAGATACGCAGTATTTT. Translating it yields CASSSNRESTDTQYF.

The rearrangement links TRBV5-1 to TRBJ2-1; D is perhaps TRBD1 (8 bases). Trimming shortened V by 0 bases and J by 8 bases, and 12 bases separated the two germline ends. Germline V CDR1 and CDR2: SGHRS, YFSETQ. The CDR3 extends over 14 amino acids. This CDR3 is CASSLDRGGYEQFF. CDR3 DNA sequence: TGCGCCAGCAGCTTGGACAGGGGGGGGTATGAGCAGTTCTTC.

The V gene is TRBV5-1, the J gene TRBJ1-1; possibly TRBD1 for D (5 bases). CDR3 size: 13 residues. Trimming pared 4 bases from V and 10 bases from J, leaving 17 bases between. Germline V gene sequence: CDR1 SGHRS, CDR2 YFSETQ. CDR3 in amino acids: CASSQREGAGAFF. The CDR3 region has the DNA TGCGCCAGCAGCCAGCGGGAAGGGGCTGGAGCTTTCTTT.

V usage is TRBV3-1 and J usage is TRBJ2-7; tentatively, D is TRBD2 (5 bases). This CDR3 spans 14 amino acids. The germline gives CDR1 LGHDT, CDR2 YNNKEL (reference sequence). V gave up 1 base and J gave up 5 bases, with 12 bases separating them. The CDR3 loop is CASSQVEGNHEQYF. The CDR3 region has the DNA TGTGCCAGCAGCCAAGTTGAGGGAAACCACGAGCAGTACTTC.

V is TRBV6-2 or TRBV6-3 and J is TRBJ1-5; no definite D call. Per the germline V gene, CDR1 is MNHEY and CDR2 is SVGEGT. The germline V and J ends were trimmed by 8 bases and 5 bases, with 4 bases remaining between them. This CDR3 is 10 amino acids long. The CDR3 nucleotides read TGTGCCAGCGGTGATCAGCCCCAGCATTTT. It codes for CASGDQPQHF.

The J gene is TRBJ1-1, the V gene TRBV29-1, with D possibly matching TRBD1 (5 bases). The germline CDR1 and CDR2 sequences are SQVTM and ANQGSEA. The CDR3 contains 14 residues. V was clipped by 3 bases and J by 3 bases, with 14 bases between them. The DNA for the CDR3 is TGCAGCGTTGACCCGGGACTGTGGGACACTGAAGCTTTCTTT. Translation gives CSVDPGLWDTEAFF.